This entry lists 16 T cell receptor beta chains sequenced from one sample in a study of cytomegalovirus exposure and HLA in healthy donors. Measured with immunoSEQ multiplex PCR; TCRdb has only the in-frame clones, and not every one. This sample has 50,000 or so clones, with 90% to 95% found just once. The sequenced sample was PBMCs. The receptors derive from a woman in her late teens or twenties in good health and CMV-seropositive.

The chain uses TRBV6-5 and TRBJ1-1; 7 positions match TRBD1. With V trimmed by 2 bases and J by 1 base, 1 base remained unmatched. Germline CDR1 is MNHEY and CDR2 is SVGAGI. The CDR3 contains 14 residues. The CDR3 region is CASSYRGPNTEAFF. DNA for the CDR3: TGTGCCAGCAGTTACAGGGGGCCGAACACTGAAGCTTTCTTT.

The V gene is TRBV28, the J gene TRBJ2-1, with D possibly being TRBD2 (5 bases). CDR1 and CDR2 (germline): MDHEN, SYDVKM. The CDR3 has 12 residues. V was trimmed by 8 bases and J by 10 bases, leaving 15 bases between them. CDR3 sequence reads: CASALIGGEQFF. The DNA of the CDR3 is TGTGCCAGCGCTCTGATAGGAGGAGAGCAGTTCTTC. Full variable domain (missing parts from reference TRBV28 and TRBJ2-1): DVKVTQSSRYLVKRTGEKVFLECVQDMDHENMFWYRQDPGLGLRLIYFSYDVKMKEKGDIPEGYSVSREKKERFSLILESASTNQTSMYLCASALIGGEQFFGPGTRLTVL.

J is TRBJ2-7 and V is TRBV5-1, with 7 bases matching TRBD2. V shed 3 bases and J 0 bases; nucleotides not matched to a gene: 12. The CDR3 runs 17 residues. The germline V gene encodes CDR1 SGHRS and CDR2 YFSETQ. The DNA for the CDR3 is TGCGCCAGCAGCTGGTCGGCTAGCGGATTTCCCTCCTACGAGCAGTACTTC. Protein: CASSWSASGFPSYEQYF.

This rearrangement joins TRBV30 to TRBJ1-2; D is unclear. The CDR3 extends over 13 amino acids. V lost 0 bases, J lost 2 bases, and 7 bases lay in between. Per the germline V gene, CDR1 is GTSNPN and CDR2 is SVGIG (reference sequence). The CDR3, as DNA: TGTGCCTGGAGTGTAGAGGCAAACTATGGCTACACCTTC. Protein product: CAWSVEANYGYTF.

This chain joins TRBV28 and TRBJ2-2; maybe TRBD2 (5 bases). CDR3 length: 15 amino acids. Trimming stripped 3 bases from V and 5 bases from J, with 13 bases between. Germline CDR1 reads MDHEN; CDR2 reads SYDVKM. The CDR3 sequence: CASSFYVTGTGELFF. CDR3 in DNA: TGTGCCAGCAGTTTTTATGTGACGGGGACCGGGGAGCTGTTTTTT.

This clone was seen more than once but under ten times. V and J are TRBV6-5 and TRBJ2-6; possibly TRBD1 for D (5 bases). V was pared by 2 bases and J by 1 base, with 9 bases between. This CDR3 has 16 amino acids. Germline V CDR1 and CDR2: MNHEY, SVGAGI. The CDR3 is CASSYDAGSGANVLTF. The CDR3, as DNA: TGTGCCAGCAGTTACGATGCAGGGTCTGGGGCCAACGTCCTGACTTTC.

The chain combines TRBV7-2 with TRBJ2-7; D uncertain. V dropped 7 bases and J dropped 3 bases, with 13 bases sitting between them. The CDR3 consists of 13 residues. CDR1 SGHTA and CDR2 FQGNSA come from the germline V gene. CDR3 bases: TGTGCCAGCACCCGTACCGGCGGCTACGAGCAGTACTTC. Protein sequence: CASTRTGGYEQYF.

The chain has TRBV7-9 and TRBJ2-7, with D possibly being TRBD2 (5 bases). The length of the CDR3 is 14 residues. Looked up from germline, CDR1 is SEHNR and CDR2 is FQNEAQ (reference sequence). V lost 5 bases to trimming and J lost 0 bases, with 11 bases between them. The CDR3 reads CASSPLGSSYEQYF. CDR3 DNA sequence: TGTGCCAGCAGCCCTCTTGGGAGCTCCTACGAGCAGTACTTC.

V and J are TRBV30 and TRBJ2-3, with 8 bases that match TRBD2. V was pared by 7 bases and J by 0 bases, with 6 bases of the junction left unmatched. The CDR3 sequence is 14 residues long. Germline V gives CDR1 GTSNPN, CDR2 SVGIG (reference sequence). The CDR3 loop reads CASQRERSTDTQYF. The CDR3 DNA follows: TGTGCCTCACAGCGGGAGAGAAGCACAGATACGCAGTATTTT. Variable domain in full (rest from reference TRBV30 and TRBJ2-3): SQTIHQWPATLVQPVGSPLSLECTVEGTSNPNLYWYRQAAGRGLQLLFYSVGIGQISSEVPQNLSASRPQDRQFILSSKKLLLSDSGFYLCASQRERSTDTQYFGPGTRLTVL.

The rearrangement links TRBV29-1 to TRBJ2-7; D unresolved. The CDR3 is made up of 13 amino acids. The V gene's germline CDR1 is SQVTM and CDR2 ANQGSEA. The V end lost 7 bases, the J end lost 3 bases, and 16 bases lay between the germline ends. CDR3 sequence reads: CSAKMVGLYEQYF. For the CDR3, the DNA is TGCAGCGCTAAAATGGTTGGGCTCTACGAGCAGTACTTC.

This clone was picked up one time. The J gene is TRBJ2-1, the V gene TRBV27; tentatively, D is TRBD1 (5 bases). Trimming left V 3 bases short and J 5 bases short, with 14 bases between. Germline lookup yields CDR1 MNHEY and CDR2 SMNVEV (reference sequence). This CDR3 contains 15 residues. The CDR3 reads CASSFSPHRHNEQFF. The CDR3 DNA is TGTGCCAGCAGTTTTAGCCCGCACAGGCACAATGAGCAGTTCTTC.

This clone was seen only a few times. The chain couples TRBV6-1 to TRBJ1-1; D gene unclear. V gave up 6 bases and J gave up 4 bases, with 15 bases separating them. The CDR3 is made up of 14 amino acids. CDR1 MNHNS and CDR2 SASEGT come from the germline V gene. CDR3 in amino acids: CASSGKASVTEAFF. The CDR3 nucleotides are TGTGCCAGCAGCGGGAAGGCCTCCGTCACTGAAGCTTTCTTT.

The rearrangement links TRBV15 to TRBJ2-1, with a weak D call TRBD1 (5 bases). V lost 1 base to trimming and J lost 2 bases, with 12 bases between them. Germline assignment: CDR1 LNHNV and CDR2 YYDKDF (reference sequence). This CDR3 contains 16 residues. The CDR3 DNA follows: TGTGCCACCAGCAGAGCCACAGGCGGAGCCTACAATGAGCAGTTCTTC. This sequence encodes CATSRATGGAYNEQFF.

The rearrangement uses TRBV28 and TRBJ1-6; D possibly corresponds to TRBD1 (5 bases). From germline, CDR1 is MDHEN and CDR2 SYDVKM. This CDR3 is 16 amino acids long. Trimming stripped 2 bases from V and 6 bases from J, with 14 bases between. The CDR3 loop is CASSLVSGGGNSPLHF. The DNA of the CDR3 is TGTGCCAGCAGTTTAGTCTCGGGGGGAGGTAATTCACCCCTCCACTTT.

This CDR3 reads CASSFWSEENSYEQYF. The DNA for the CDR3 is TGTGCCAGCAGTTTCTGGTCCGAGGAGAATTCCTACGAGCAGTACTTC. The chain joins TRBV28 to TRBJ2-7; D is unclear. The CDR3 is 16 amino acids. V lost 3 bases and J 1 base, leaving 16 bases between the germline ends. Germline-derived CDR1 and CDR2 are MDHEN and SYDVKM.

The genes are TRBV9 and TRBJ1-2; D may be TRBD1 (6 bases). The V and J ends lost 0 bases and 3 bases respectively, with 9 bases between them. The germline gives CDR1 SGDLS, CDR2 YYNGEE. The CDR3 is made up of 14 amino acids. The CDR3 reads CASSVGEGDYGYTF. In nucleotides, the CDR3 is TGTGCCAGCAGCGTAGGTGAGGGGGACTATGGCTACACCTTC.